Sequencing of this T cell receptor (beta chain) was carried out in a study of blood T cell repertoires in COVID-19. In the study overall: Samples taken during acute and convalescent COVID-19 were collected in the United States, Italy and Spain. Sources were T cells, B-cell-depleted T cells, or PBMCs; the material itself was cDNA or gDNA.

In the authors' workflow: Reference gene primers were amplified, and this amplification served to estimate nucleated cell counts. Using immunoSEQ multiplex PCR, the repertoire was profiled, and TCRdb retains in-frame clones only, with some absent. V and J calls plus clone size are reproduced from that table; the DNA served to infer D and trimming. The sample contains some 150,000 clones, 75% to 90% of which appear only once. Looked up from germline, CDR1 is SGHAT and CDR2 is FQNNGV. The length of the CDR3 is 12 residues. J gave up 6 bases and V 2 bases, and 0 bases lay outside the gene matches. A few counts support this clone.

This rearrangement joins TRBV11-2 to TRBJ1-2, with 7 bases identical to TRBD1. This receptor was obtained from a woman aged 60-75 years with COVID-19, enrolled during active disease. Sequencing was performed on peripheral blood. For the CDR3, the DNA is TGTGCCAGCAGCTTAACAGGGGATGGCTACACCTTC. Protein sequence: CASSLTGDGYTF.